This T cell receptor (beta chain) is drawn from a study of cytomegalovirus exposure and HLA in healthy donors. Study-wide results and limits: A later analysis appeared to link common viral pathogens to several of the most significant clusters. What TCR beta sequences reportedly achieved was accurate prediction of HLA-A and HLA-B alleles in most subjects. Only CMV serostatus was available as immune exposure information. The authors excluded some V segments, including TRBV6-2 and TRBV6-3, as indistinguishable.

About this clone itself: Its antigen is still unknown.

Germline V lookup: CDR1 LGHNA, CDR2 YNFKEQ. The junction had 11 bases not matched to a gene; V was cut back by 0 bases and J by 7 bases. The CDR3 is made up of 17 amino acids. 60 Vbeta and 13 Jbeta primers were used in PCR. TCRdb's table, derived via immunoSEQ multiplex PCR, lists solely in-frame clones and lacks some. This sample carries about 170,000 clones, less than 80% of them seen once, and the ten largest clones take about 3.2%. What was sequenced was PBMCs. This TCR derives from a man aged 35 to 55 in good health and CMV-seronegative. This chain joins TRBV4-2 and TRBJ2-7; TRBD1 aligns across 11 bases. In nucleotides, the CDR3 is TGTGCCAGCAGCCAAGAATCAGCCGGGACAGGGGGGAGGGAGCAGTACTTC. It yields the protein CASSQESAGTGGREQYF.